What follows are 21 T cell receptor beta chains derived from one specimen sequenced in a study of cytomegalovirus exposure and HLA in healthy donors (dated by TCRdb to between 2016 and 2019). The library relied on the immunoSEQ multiplex PCR assay. For the multiplex PCR, a mixture combining 60 forward primers for TCR Vbeta segments and 13 reverse primers for TCR Jbeta segments was used. TCRdb stores this immuneACCESS table with in-frame sequences only. Part of the clones is absent; in the studies checked, under half of the shortfall reflects unresolved V genes, and no reason is known for the rest. The table for this sample lists about 80,000 clones; around 77% of them were counted only once. The ten largest clonotypes hold about 3.1% of the sample. The specimen sequenced was PBMCs. These receptors originate from a man aged 50-59 years in good health and CMV-seronegative.

V usage is TRBV5-1 and J usage is TRBJ2-5; the D gene is possibly TRBD2 (6 bases). Germline V gives CDR1 SGHRS, CDR2 YFSETQ. CDR3 length equals 15 residues. V was shortened by 4 bases and J by 0 bases, with 13 bases between the two germline ends. The DNA of the CDR3 is TGCGCCAGCAGCCCCACACGGACTAACCAAGAGACCCAGTACTTC. Amino acid sequence: CASSPTRTNQETQYF.

Comment on this clone: The junction does not match germline at one end; this may be a read error. The chain combines TRBV7-7 with TRBJ1-5; D may be TRBD1 (6 bases). The CDR3 covers 13 residues. Germline V gene lookup returns CDR1 SSHAT and CDR2 FNYEAQ (reference sequence). This CDR3 is CASSRQENQPQHF. The CDR3 DNA reads TGTGCTAGCAGCCGACAGGAGAATCAGCCCCAGCATTTT.

This clone was picked up a small number of times. This sequence joins TRBV6-1 and TRBJ1-3; 9 bases align to TRBD1. CDR1 is MNHNS, CDR2 SASEGT, per germline. With 6 bases clipped from V and 4 bases from J, the junction kept 7 bases outside the gene matches. This CDR3 spans 15 amino acids. The CDR3 loop reads CASRSEGTGGNTIYF. CDR3 bases: TGTGCCAGCAGATCGGAAGGGACAGGGGGAAACACCATATATTTT.

This chain connects TRBV4-2 to TRBJ1-3; a weak D match, TRBD1 (6 bases). V lost 4 bases and J 2 bases, leaving 15 bases between the germline ends. Germline V gene data show CDR1 as LGHNA and CDR2 as YNFKEQ. This CDR3 contains 16 residues. The CDR3 is CASSLRGGSTGNTIYF. The CDR3 DNA reads TGTGCCAGCAGCCTAAGAGGGGGATCCACTGGAAACACCATATATTTT.

This chain connects TRBV30 to TRBJ1-5; D uncertain. Germline loops: CDR1 GTSNPN, CDR2 SVGIG (reference sequence). The CDR3 covers 15 residues. The V end lost 2 bases, the J end lost 0 bases, and 11 bases lay between the germline ends. CDR3 sequence: CAWSTSAASNQPQHF. The CDR3 DNA is TGTGCCTGGAGTACGAGCGCAGCTAGCAATCAGCCCCAGCATTTT.

The chain joins TRBV29-1 to TRBJ1-1; TRBD1 agrees at 7 bases. Per the germline V gene, CDR1 is SQVTM and CDR2 is ANQGSEA. This CDR3 has 13 amino acids. J gave up 5 bases and V 7 bases, and 10 bases lay outside the gene matches. The CDR3, as DNA: TGCAGCGCCGACGGACAGGTAGGGACTGAAGCTTTCTTT. Protein: CSADGQVGTEAFF.

This chain joins TRBV4-1 and TRBJ2-5, with TRBD2 matching over 9 bases. CDR3 length: 13 residues. Germline CDR1 reads MGHRA; CDR2 reads YSYEKL. V gave up 4 bases and J gave up 5 bases; unmatched junction bases: 2. CDR3 DNA: TGCGCCAGCAGCCCGGCGGGGGGGGAGACCCAGTACTTC. Translating gives CASSPAGGETQYF.

V and J are TRBV7-3 and TRBJ2-7, with D tentatively TRBD2 (5 bases). V shed 7 bases and J shed 3 bases, with 16 bases lying between them. CDR1 SGHTA and CDR2 FQGTGA come from the germline V gene. The CDR3 extends over 14 amino acids. The CDR3 spells CASIKGRAIYEQYF. In DNA form, the CDR3 reads TGTGCCAGCATCAAAGGGCGGGCTATCTACGAGCAGTACTTC.

V usage is TRBV2 and J usage is TRBJ2-2; 7 bases align to TRBD1. The CDR3 is 14 amino acids. Trimming at V came to 6 bases and at J to 6 bases, leaving 7 bases not matched to a gene. Germline-derived CDR1 and CDR2 are SNHLY and FYNNEI. The CDR3 sequence: CASRAGTASGELFF. Here the CDR3 DNA reads TGTGCCAGCAGGGCCGGGACAGCCTCCGGGGAGCTGTTTTTT.

The chain combines TRBV10-1 with TRBJ2-1; TRBD2 matches at 8 bases. Trimming removed 4 bases from V and 9 bases from J; junction bases left unmatched: 14. CDR1 is WNHNN, CDR2 SYGVQD, per germline (reference sequence). The CDR3 loop spans 16 amino acids. CDR3 in DNA: TGCGCCAGCAGTGGGGGGACCGTCGGCGGGAGGCGTGAGCAGTTCTTC. It is translated as CASSGGTVGGRREQFF.

This clone appeared once. The V call is TRBV7-2, the J call TRBJ2-5; D unresolved. Per germline, CDR1 SGHTA and CDR2 FQGNSA. The CDR3 length is 15 residues. V was cut by 5 bases and J by 1 base, with 14 bases left in between. The CDR3 sequence: CASSPHKASQETQYF. CDR3 DNA: TGTGCCAGCAGCCCCCACAAGGCTAGCCAAGAGACCCAGTACTTC.

The V and J genes are TRBV27 and TRBJ2-7; perhaps TRBD2 as D (6 bases). V shed 6 bases and J shed 1 base, with 13 bases lying between them. Looked up from germline, CDR1 is MNHEY and CDR2 is SMNVEV (reference sequence). The CDR3 runs to 14 residues. The DNA for the CDR3 is TGTGCCAGCAGCCGGATTGCGGGGTCCTACGAGCAGTACTTC. It encodes CASSRIAGSYEQYF.

The chain has TRBV7-9 and TRBJ1-4, with TRBD1 identical over 7 bases. This CDR3 comprises 14 residues. Germline V gene sequence: CDR1 SEHNR, CDR2 FQNEAQ (reference sequence). The V and J ends lost 3 bases and 3 bases, in that order; junction bases with no gene match: 1. The DNA for the CDR3 is TGTGCCAGCAGCTTTGACAGGGCTAATGAAAAACTGTTTTTT. It codes for CASSFDRANEKLFF. Looking up the rest from reference TRBV7-9 and TRBJ1-4 gives the full variable domain: DTGVSQNPRHKITKRGQNVTFRCDPISEHNRLYWYRQTLGQGPEFLTYFQNEAQLEKSRLLSDRFSAERPKGSFSTLEIQRTEQGDSAMYLCASSFDRANEKLFFGSGTQLSVL.

The chain combines TRBV11-2 with TRBJ2-7; TRBD2 matches 7 bases. The CDR3 is 12 amino acids. V trimming: 7 bases; J trimming: 3 bases; junction bases outside the gene matches: 3. CDR1 is SGHAT and CDR2 is FQNNGV in the germline V gene. This CDR3 reads CASKASGYEQYF. The CDR3 DNA is TGTGCCAGCAAGGCTAGCGGCTACGAGCAGTACTTC.

The rearrangement links TRBV30 to TRBJ1-4; TRBD1 is a possible D gene (5 bases). This CDR3 comprises 13 residues. Trimming removed 4 bases from V and 7 bases from J, with 13 bases in between. The germline gives CDR1 GTSNPN, CDR2 SVGIG (reference sequence). The CDR3 coding sequence is TGTGCCTGGACGTCAGGGTATGGTGAAAAACTGTTTTTT. This translates into CAWTSGYGEKLFF.

The V call is TRBV6-5, the J call TRBJ1-3, with no clear D. The V and J ends lost 0 bases and 2 bases respectively, with 8 bases between them. CDR3 length equals 15 residues. Looked up from germline, CDR1 is MNHEY and CDR2 is SVGAGI. The chain's CDR3 is CASSYSAQPGNTIYF. CDR3 DNA: TGTGCCAGCAGTTACTCGGCACAGCCTGGAAACACCATATATTTT.

The J gene is TRBJ2-3, the V gene TRBV28; 11 positions agree with TRBD1. Unmatched junction bases numbered 5, after V lost 2 bases and J lost 4 bases. The CDR3 covers 16 residues. The V gene's germline CDR1 is MDHEN and CDR2 SYDVKM. The CDR3 region has the DNA TGTGCCAGCAGTTTAATACCGGGACAGGGGGCAGATACGCAGTATTTT. Translated, it gives CASSLIPGQGADTQYF. The variable domain in full, completed from reference TRBV28 and TRBJ2-3, reads DVKVTQSSRYLVKRTGEKVFLECVQDMDHENMFWYRQDPGLGLRLIYFSYDVKMKEKGDIPEGYSVSREKKERFSLILESASTNQTSMYLCASSLIPGQGADTQYFGPGTRLTVL.

The V and J genes are TRBV5-4 and TRBJ1-6; unclear D gene. CDR1 is SGHNT, CDR2 YYREEE, per germline (reference sequence). V lost 0 bases and J 8 bases, leaving 12 bases between the germline ends. The CDR3 has 15 residues. CDR3 protein: CASSLGGSRYSPLHF. In DNA, the CDR3 is TGTGCCAGCAGCTTGGGTGGGAGCCGCTATTCACCCCTCCACTTT.

The chain couples TRBV28 to TRBJ1-5; 10 positions agree with TRBD1. CDR3 length: 14 residues. J gave up 3 bases and V 9 bases, and 5 bases lay outside the gene matches. The germline gives CDR1 MDHEN, CDR2 SYDVKM. The CDR3 is CASAGQGNNQPQHF. CDR3 sequence (DNA): TGTGCCAGTGCGGGACAGGGGAACAATCAGCCCCAGCATTTT.

This clone appeared a single time. CDR3 nucleotide sequence: TGTGCCAGCAGCCAGACGGGACAGGCAACCCATGAGCAGTTCTTC. Amino acid sequence: CASSQTGQATHEQFF. The chain joins TRBV4-2 to TRBJ2-1; 8 nucleotides line up with TRBD1. V shed 3 bases and J 8 bases; nucleotides not matched to a gene: 9. Germline values: CDR1 LGHNA, CDR2 YNFKEQ. The CDR3 spans 15 residues.

V gene TRBV9 combines with J gene TRBJ2-5, with 13 bases aligning to TRBD2. The DNA end lines up better with TRBJ2-7; the J call may be wrong. CDR3 size: 17 residues. Germline values: CDR1 SGDLS, CDR2 YYNGEE. The CDR3: CASSEGLAGDLGNEQYF. In DNA form, the CDR3 reads TGTGCCAGCAGCGAAGGACTAGCGGGGGACCTTGGAAACGAGCAGTACTTC.